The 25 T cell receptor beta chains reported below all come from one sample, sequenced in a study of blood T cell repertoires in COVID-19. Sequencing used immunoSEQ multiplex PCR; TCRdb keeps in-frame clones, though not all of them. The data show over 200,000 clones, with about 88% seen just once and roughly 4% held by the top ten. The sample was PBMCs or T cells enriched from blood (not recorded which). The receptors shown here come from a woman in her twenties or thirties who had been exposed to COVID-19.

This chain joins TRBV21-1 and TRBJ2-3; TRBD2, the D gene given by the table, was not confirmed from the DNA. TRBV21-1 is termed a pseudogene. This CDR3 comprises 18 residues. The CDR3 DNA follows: TGTGCCAGCAGCATCTTAGGGGAACTAGCGGGGCTCACAGATACGCAGTATTTT. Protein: CASSILGELAGLTDTQYF.

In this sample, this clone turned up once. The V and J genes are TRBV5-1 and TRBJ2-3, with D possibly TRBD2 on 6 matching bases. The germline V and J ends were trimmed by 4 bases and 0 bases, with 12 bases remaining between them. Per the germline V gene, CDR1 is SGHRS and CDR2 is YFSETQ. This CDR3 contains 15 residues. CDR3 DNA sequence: TGCGCCAGCAGCGGAGGAGGGCTGAGCACAGATACGCAGTATTTT. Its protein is CASSGGGLSTDTQYF.

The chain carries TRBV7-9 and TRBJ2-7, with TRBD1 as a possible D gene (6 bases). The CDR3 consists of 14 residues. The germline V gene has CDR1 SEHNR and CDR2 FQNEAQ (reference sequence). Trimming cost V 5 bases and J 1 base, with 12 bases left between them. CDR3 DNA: TGTGCCAGCAGCCCCCCGACAGGATCCTACGAGCAGTACTTC. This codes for CASSPPTGSYEQYF.

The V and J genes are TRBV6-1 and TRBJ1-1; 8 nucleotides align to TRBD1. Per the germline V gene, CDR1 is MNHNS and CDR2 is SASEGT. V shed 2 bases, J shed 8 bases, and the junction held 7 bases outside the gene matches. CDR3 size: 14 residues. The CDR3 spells CASSEPWDRSEAFF. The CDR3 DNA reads TGTGCCAGCAGTGAACCCTGGGACAGGTCCGAAGCTTTCTTT.

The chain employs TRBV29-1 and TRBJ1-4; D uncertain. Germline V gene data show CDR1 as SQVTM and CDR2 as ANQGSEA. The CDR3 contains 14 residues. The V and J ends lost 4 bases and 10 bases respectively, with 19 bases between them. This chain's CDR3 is CSVASQVALGKLFF. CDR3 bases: TGCAGCGTTGCCTCCCAGGTGGCCCTGGGAAAACTGTTTTTT.

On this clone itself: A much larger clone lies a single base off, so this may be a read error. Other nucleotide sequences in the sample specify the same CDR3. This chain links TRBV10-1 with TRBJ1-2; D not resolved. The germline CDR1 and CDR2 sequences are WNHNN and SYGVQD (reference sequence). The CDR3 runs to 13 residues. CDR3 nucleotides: TGCGCCAGCAGTGAGTCGGGAGGGATCGGCTACACTTTC. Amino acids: CASSESGGIGYTF.

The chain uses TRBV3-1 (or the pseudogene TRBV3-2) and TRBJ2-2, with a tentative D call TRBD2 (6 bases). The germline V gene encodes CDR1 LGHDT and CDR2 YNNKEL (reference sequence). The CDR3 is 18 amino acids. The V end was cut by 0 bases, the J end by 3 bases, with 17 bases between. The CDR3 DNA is TGTGCCAGCAGCCAAGACGGGGAGGAGGGCTGGTACACCGGGGAGCTGTTTTTT. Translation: CASSQDGEEGWYTGELFF.

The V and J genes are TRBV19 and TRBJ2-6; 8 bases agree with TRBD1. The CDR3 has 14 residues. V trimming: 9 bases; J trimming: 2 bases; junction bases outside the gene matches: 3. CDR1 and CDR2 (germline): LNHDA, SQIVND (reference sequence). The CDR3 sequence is CASRQGTGANVLTF. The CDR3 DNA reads TGTGCCAGCCGACAGGGGACTGGGGCCAACGTCCTGACTTTC.

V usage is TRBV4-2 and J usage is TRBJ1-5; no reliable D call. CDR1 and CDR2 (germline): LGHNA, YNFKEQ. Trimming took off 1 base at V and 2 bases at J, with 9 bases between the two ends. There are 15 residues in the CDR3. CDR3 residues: CASSQGAMGNQPQHF. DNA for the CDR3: TGTGCCAGCAGCCAAGGCGCGATGGGCAATCAGCCCCAGCATTTT.

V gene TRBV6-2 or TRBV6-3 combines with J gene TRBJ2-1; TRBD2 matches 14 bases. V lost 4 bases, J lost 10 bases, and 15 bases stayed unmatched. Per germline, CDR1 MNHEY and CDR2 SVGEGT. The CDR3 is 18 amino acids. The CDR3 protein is CASSSGRLAGGPSREQFF. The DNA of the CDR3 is TGTGCCAGCAGTTCCGGCCGACTAGCGGGGGGGCCGTCACGGGAGCAGTTCTTC.

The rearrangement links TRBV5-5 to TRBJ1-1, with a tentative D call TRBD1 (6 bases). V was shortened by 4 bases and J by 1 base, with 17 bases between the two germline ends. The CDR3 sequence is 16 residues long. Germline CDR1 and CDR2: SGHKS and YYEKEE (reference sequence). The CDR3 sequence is CASSITQDSPNTEAFF. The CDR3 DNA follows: TGTGCCAGCAGCATCACCCAGGACAGTCCGAACACTGAAGCTTTCTTT.

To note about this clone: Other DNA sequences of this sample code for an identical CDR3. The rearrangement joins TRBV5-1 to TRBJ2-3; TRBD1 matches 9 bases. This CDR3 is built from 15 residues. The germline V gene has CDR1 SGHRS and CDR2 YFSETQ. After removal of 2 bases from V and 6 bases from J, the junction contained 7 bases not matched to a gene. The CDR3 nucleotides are TGCGCCAGCAGCTTACAGGGGGCGAGGTCGGATACGCAGTATTTT. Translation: CASSLQGARSDTQYF.

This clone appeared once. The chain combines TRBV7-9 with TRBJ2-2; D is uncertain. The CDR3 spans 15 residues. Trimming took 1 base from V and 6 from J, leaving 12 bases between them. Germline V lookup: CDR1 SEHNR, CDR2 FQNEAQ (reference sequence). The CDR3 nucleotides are TGTGCCAGCAGCTTAGTGGCAGGTGTGGCCGGGGAGCTGTTTTTT. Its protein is CASSLVAGVAGELFF.

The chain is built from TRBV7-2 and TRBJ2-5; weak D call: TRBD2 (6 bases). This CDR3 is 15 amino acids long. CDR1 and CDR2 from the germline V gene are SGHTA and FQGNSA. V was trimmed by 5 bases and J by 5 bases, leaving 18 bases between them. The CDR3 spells CASSPQVGLAETQYF. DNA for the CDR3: TGTGCCAGCAGCCCGCAGGTGGGTCTAGCGGAGACCCAGTACTTC.

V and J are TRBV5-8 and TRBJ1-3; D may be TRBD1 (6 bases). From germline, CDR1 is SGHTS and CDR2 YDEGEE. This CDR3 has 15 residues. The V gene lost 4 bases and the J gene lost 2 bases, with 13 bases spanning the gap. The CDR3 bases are TGTGCCAGCAGCGCGGCGCAGGGGCCTGGAAACACCATATATTTT. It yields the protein CASSAAQGPGNTIYF.

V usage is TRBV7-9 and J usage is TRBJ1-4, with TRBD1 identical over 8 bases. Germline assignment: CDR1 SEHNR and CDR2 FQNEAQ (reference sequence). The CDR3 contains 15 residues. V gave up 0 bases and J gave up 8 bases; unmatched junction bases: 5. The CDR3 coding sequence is TGTGCCAGCAGCTTAGCGGCGGACAGGGAGGAAAAACTGTTTTTT. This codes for CASSLAADREEKLFF.

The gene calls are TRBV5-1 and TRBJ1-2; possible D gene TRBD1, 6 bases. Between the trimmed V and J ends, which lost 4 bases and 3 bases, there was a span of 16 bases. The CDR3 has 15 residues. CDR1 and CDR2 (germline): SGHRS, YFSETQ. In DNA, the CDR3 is TGCGCCAGCAGCCCTTTTACAGGGAAGGACTATGGCTACACCTTC. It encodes CASSPFTGKDYGYTF.

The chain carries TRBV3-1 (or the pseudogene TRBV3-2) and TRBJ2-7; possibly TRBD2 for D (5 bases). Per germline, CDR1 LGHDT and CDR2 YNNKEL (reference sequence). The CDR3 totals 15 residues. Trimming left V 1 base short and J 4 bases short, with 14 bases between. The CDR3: CASSQGEWPRYEQYF. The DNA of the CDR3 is TGTGCCAGCAGCCAAGGGGAGTGGCCCCGATACGAGCAGTACTTC.

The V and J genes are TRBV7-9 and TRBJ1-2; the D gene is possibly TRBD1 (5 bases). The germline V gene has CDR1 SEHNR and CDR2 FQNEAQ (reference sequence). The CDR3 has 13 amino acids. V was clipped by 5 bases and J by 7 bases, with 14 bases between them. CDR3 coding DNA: TGTGCCAGCAGCCTTGATGCAGACAGTGGCTACACCTTC. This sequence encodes CASSLDADSGYTF.

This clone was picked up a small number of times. CDR3 amino acids: CASSHTGKLFF. For the CDR3, the DNA is TGTGCCAGCAGCCACACGGGGAAACTGTTTTTT. This rearrangement joins TRBV3-1 (or the pseudogene TRBV3-2) to TRBJ1-4; unclear D gene. Germline V gene data show CDR1 as LGHDT and CDR2 as YNNKEL (reference sequence). The CDR3 extends over 11 amino acids. V lost 3 bases, J lost 11 bases, and 7 bases lay in between.

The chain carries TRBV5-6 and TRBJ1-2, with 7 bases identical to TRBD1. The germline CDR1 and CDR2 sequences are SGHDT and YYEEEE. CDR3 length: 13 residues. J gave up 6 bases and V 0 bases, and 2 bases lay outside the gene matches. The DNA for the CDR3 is TGTGCCAGCAGCTTGGGACAGGGTGATGGCTACACCTTC. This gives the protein CASSLGQGDGYTF.

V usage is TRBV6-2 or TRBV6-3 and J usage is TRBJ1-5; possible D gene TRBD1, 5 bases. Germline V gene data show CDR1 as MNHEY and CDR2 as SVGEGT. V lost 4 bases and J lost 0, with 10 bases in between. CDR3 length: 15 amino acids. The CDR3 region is CASSFTGGSNQPQHF. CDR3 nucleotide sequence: TGTGCCAGCAGTTTCACCGGGGGTAGCAATCAGCCCCAGCATTTT.

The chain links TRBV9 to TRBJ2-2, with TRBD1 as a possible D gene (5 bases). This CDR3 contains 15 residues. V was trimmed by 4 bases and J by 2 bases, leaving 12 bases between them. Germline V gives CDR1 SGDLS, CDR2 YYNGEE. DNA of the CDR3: TGTGCCAGCAGCCCTCGCCAGGGCAACACCGGGGAGCTGTTTTTT. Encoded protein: CASSPRQGNTGELFF.

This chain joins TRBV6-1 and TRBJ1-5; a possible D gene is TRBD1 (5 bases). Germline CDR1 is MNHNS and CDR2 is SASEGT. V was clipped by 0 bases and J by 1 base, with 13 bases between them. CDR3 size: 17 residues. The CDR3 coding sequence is TGTGCCAGCAGTGAAGCATATAGGGGTGACAGCAATCAGCCCCAGCATTTT. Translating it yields CASSEAYRGDSNQPQHF.

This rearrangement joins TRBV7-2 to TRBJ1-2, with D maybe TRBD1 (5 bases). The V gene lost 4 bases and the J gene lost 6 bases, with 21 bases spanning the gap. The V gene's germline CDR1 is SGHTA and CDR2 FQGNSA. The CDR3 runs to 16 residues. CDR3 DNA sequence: TGTGCCAGCAGCTCAGAGCCAGGGTACAAGACAAATGGCTACACCTTC. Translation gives CASSSEPGYKTNGYTF.